Following are 10 T cell receptor beta chains from one sample sequenced in a study of T cell responses to AZD1222 COVID-19 vaccine. The data were produced by immunoSEQ multiplex PCR, yet TCRdb's version contains in-frame clones alone and is incomplete. The data hold approximately 120,000 clones, with 89% observed a single time. Sequencing used peripheral blood, obtained on day 0 of AZD1222 vaccination. The receptors derive from an adult in good health.

The rearrangement joins TRBV28 to TRBJ2-7; 11 nucleotides agree with TRBD2. The CDR3 runs 16 residues. Trimming at V came to 6 bases and at J to 1 base, leaving 8 bases not matched to a gene. Germline-derived CDR1 and CDR2 are MDHEN and SYDVKM. The DNA for the CDR3 is TGTGCCAGCAGACTATGGGGGACTAGCGGATCCTACGAGCAGTACTTC. Protein sequence: CASRLWGTSGSYEQYF.

Only a few counts were recorded for this clone. This chain joins TRBV7-9 and TRBJ1-3; no clear D. The V end lost 0 bases, the J end lost 0 bases, and 9 bases lay between the germline ends. The CDR3 is made up of 16 amino acids. Per germline, CDR1 SEHNR and CDR2 FQNEAQ (reference sequence). CDR3 sequence: CASSLAAGCSGNTIYF. CDR3 bases: TGTGCCAGCAGCTTAGCGGCAGGATGCTCTGGAAACACCATATATTTT.

This clone was seen a single time. The chain employs TRBV5-1 and TRBJ2-7, with TRBD1 matching 9 bases. After removal of 2 bases from V and 5 bases from J, the junction contained 8 bases not matched to a gene. The CDR3 covers 15 residues. The V gene's germline CDR1 is SGHRS and CDR2 YFSETQ. This CDR3 reads CASSFRTGEDHEQYF. The CDR3 DNA reads TGCGCCAGCAGCTTCCGGACAGGGGAAGATCACGAGCAGTACTTC. Supplemented by reference TRBV5-1 and TRBJ2-7, the full variable domain reads KAGVTQTPRYLIKTRGQQVTLSCSPISGHRSVSWYQQTPGQGLQFLFEYFSETQRNKGNFPGRFSGRQFSNSRSEMNVSTLELGDSALYLCASSFRTGEDHEQYFGPGTRLTVT.

V gene TRBV7-2 combines with J gene TRBJ1-2; 7 bases are shared with TRBD1. Germline V gene data show CDR1 as SGHTA and CDR2 as FQGNSA. The CDR3 contains 17 residues. The V and J ends lost 5 bases and 5 bases, in that order; junction bases with no gene match: 17. The CDR3 coding sequence is TGTGCCAGCAGCCATATAGGCCGAACCTCGACAGGGTATGGCTACACCTTC. The encoded protein is CASSHIGRTSTGYGYTF.

CDR3: CASSSGTDSNTGELFF. DNA for the CDR3: TGTGCCAGCAGCTCCGGGACCGACTCGAACACCGGGGAGCTGTTTTTT. V usage is TRBV7-6 and J usage is TRBJ2-2, with D possibly being TRBD1 or TRBD2 (5 bases each). V dropped 4 bases and J dropped 0 bases, with 12 bases sitting between them. CDR3 length equals 16 residues. Germline V gene lookup returns CDR1 SGHVS and CDR2 FNYEAQ.

The V and J genes are TRBV10-1 and TRBJ1-1; the D is unclear. The CDR3 runs 13 residues. Trimming shortened V by 2 bases and J by 1 base, and 5 bases separated the two germline ends. Germline CDR1 WNHNN, CDR2 SYGVQD (reference sequence). This CDR3 is CASSEKANTEAFF. The DNA for the CDR3 is TGCGCCAGCAGTGAGAAAGCGAACACTGAAGCTTTCTTT.

The chain links TRBV9 to TRBJ2-2; the match to TRBD2 covers 7 bases. Germline V gene sequence: CDR1 SGDLS, CDR2 YYNGEE. V was pared by 3 bases and J by 3 bases, with 8 bases of the junction left unmatched. This CDR3 has 16 residues. CDR3: CASSATGGAYTGELFF. The CDR3 DNA is TGTGCCAGCAGCGCTACGGGGGGAGCGTACACCGGGGAGCTGTTTTTT. The variable domain in full, with the rest retrieved from reference TRBV9 and TRBJ2-2, is DSGVTQTPKHLITATGQRVTLRCSPRSGDLSVYWYQQSLDQGLQFLIQYYNGEERAKGNILERFSAQQFPDLHSELNLSSLELGDSALYFCASSATGGAYTGELFFGEGSRLTVL.

The J gene is TRBJ1-3, the V gene TRBV10-1, with D hard to call. CDR3 size: 13 residues. V was shortened by 4 bases and J by 0 bases, with 4 bases between the two germline ends. Germline loops: CDR1 WNHNN, CDR2 SYGVQD (reference sequence). The CDR3 reads CASSGHSGNTIYF. CDR3 coding DNA: TGCGCCAGCAGTGGCCACTCTGGAAACACCATATATTTT.

The chain employs TRBV11-3 and TRBJ2-1, with D unclear. Deletions cut 0 bases from V and 9 bases from J, with 6 bases between. Germline V CDR1 and CDR2: SGHNT, YENEEA. The length of the CDR3 is 12 residues. In DNA, the CDR3 is TGTGCCAGCAGCTTAGATGGCGGTGAGCAGTTCTTC. It specifies CASSLDGGEQFF.

Here the CDR3 DNA reads TGTGCCAGCAGCTCGACAGGGGTCCCCTCGAACACCGGGGAGCTGTTTTTT. This translates into CASSSTGVPSNTGELFF. V and J are TRBV7-3 and TRBJ2-2; 8 bases match TRBD1. Germline loops: CDR1 SGHTA, CDR2 FQGTGA. This CDR3 has 17 residues. V shed 4 bases, J shed 0 bases, and the junction held 7 bases outside the gene matches.